These T cell receptor beta chains were read from a single sample in a study of blood T cell repertoires in COVID-19. Clones were sequenced by immunoSEQ multiplex PCR, and TCRdb holds only the in-frame ones, with some missing. The sample consists of 300,000 to 450,000 clones, approximately 88% of them appearing once. The sample consisted of peripheral blood. Receptors originate from a woman between 25 and 40 years old with COVID-19, enrolled during active disease. CDR3s include the opening cysteine and the closing phenylalanine or tryptophan. The D gene is left open where the match is weak. A row's size may be missing; if present it is once, few, many or a size class.

clone_size	v_call	cdr3_length	d_call	j_call	cdr3_nt	cdr3_aa
.	TRBV19	14	TRBD2	TRBJ2-3	TGTGCCAGTGCTAGCGGGACACAAACAGATACGCAGTATTTT	CASASGTQTDTQYF
.	TRBV18	15	TRBD1	TRBJ1-4	TGTGCCAGCTCACCACGAGACAGGGTTAATGAAAAACTGTTTTTT	CASSPRDRVNEKLFF
.	TRBV6-1	16	TRBD2	TRBJ2-1	TGTGCCAGCAGTGAATACGCCCTAGCGGATGACAATGAGCAGTTCTTC	CASSEYALADDNEQFF
.	TRBV7-9	14	TRBD2	TRBJ2-7	TGTGCCAGCACCGCGACTAGCGGGGGTCACGAGCAGTACTTC	CASTATSGGHEQYF
.	TRBV24-1	15	.	TRBJ2-1	TGTGCCACCAGTCGGAGGGGAGTATCCTACAATGAGCAGTTCTTC	CATSRRGVSYNEQFF
.	TRBV7-2	15	.	TRBJ2-2	TGTGCCAGCAGCTTAGGTCAGGGTCCCGCTTGGGAGCTGTTTTTT	CASSLGQGPAWELFF
many	TRBV5-4	15	TRBD1	TRBJ1-4	TGTGCCAGCAGCTTACGACAGGGCGCGGGTGAAAAACTGTTTTTT	CASSLRQGAGEKLFF
.	TRBV11-1	14	.	TRBJ1-3	TGTGCCAGCAGCCCGGACAGCTATGGAAACACCATATATTTT	CASSPDSYGNTIYF
.	TRBV5-8	16	TRBD2	TRBJ2-3	TGTGCCAGCAGCTTAGAACTAGCGGGGGGGCATGATACGCAGTATTTT	CASSLELAGGHDTQYF
.	TRBV6-2/TRBV6-3	18	.	TRBJ2-3	TGTGCCAGCAGTTCCGCCTTATTATACCAATTCGGGACAGATACGCAGTATTTT	CASSSALLYQFGTDTQYF
.	TRBV28	15	.	TRBJ1-4	TGTGCCAGCAGTGCTTCGAGTGTCGGGGATGAAAAACTGTTTTTT	CASSASSVGDEKLFF
.	TRBV4-3	18	TRBD2	TRBJ2-2	TGCGCCAGCAGCCAAGATATCCGAGCGGGGCCGGTTTCCGGGGAGCTGTTTTTT	CASSQDIRAGPVSGELFF
.	TRBV7-2	14	TRBD2	TRBJ2-5	TGTGCCAGCAGCCTAGCGGGAGCAAAGGAGACCCAGTACTTC	CASSLAGAKETQYF
.	TRBV5-1	16	.	TRBJ2-2	TGCGCCAGCAGCTCGAAGAAGGGAGAGAACACCGGGGAGCTGTTTTTT	CASSSKKGENTGELFF
.	TRBV9	13	TRBD2	TRBJ2-5	TGTGCCAGCAGCGCGGGGGGAGGGGAGACCCAGTACTTC	CASSAGGGETQYF
.	TRBV6-5	13	.	TRBJ1-3	TGTGCCAGCAGTAACAGTAATCGAAACACCATATATTTT	CASSNSNRNTIYF
.	TRBV6-5	13	.	TRBJ2-5	TGTGCCAGCAGTCGTTGGCAGCGGGAGACCCAGTACTTC	CASSRWQRETQYF
.	TRBV5-1	14	.	TRBJ1-1	TGCGCCAGCGTTGGTGGAGGTTCGATCGCTGAAGCTTTCTTT	CASVGGGSIAEAFF
.	TRBV5-8	15	.	TRBJ1-6	TGTGCCAGCAGCTTGGGTCCGGAGTTGAATTCACCCCTCCACTTT	CASSLGPELNSPLHF
.	TRBV6-2/TRBV6-3	14	.	TRBJ1-4	TGTGCCAGCAGCAAAGACAGTCTTAATGAAAAACTGTTTTTT	CASSKDSLNEKLFF
.	TRBV30	13	TRBD1	TRBJ1-1	TGTGCCTGGAGTTCGGACAGGGCGAAAGAAGCTTTCTTT	CAWSSDRAKEAFF
.	TRBV7-2	14	TRBD1	TRBJ1-2	TGTGCCAGCAGATACCGGGACAGGGGATATGGCTACACCTTC	CASRYRDRGYGYTF
.	TRBV5-1	13	TRBD1	TRBJ1-4	TGCGCCAGCAGCGGACAGGGTATTGAAAAACTGTTTTTT	CASSGQGIEKLFF
.	TRBV7-9	14	.	TRBJ2-5	TGTGCCAGCAGCTTAGCACAGGGACCAGAGACCCAGTACTTC	CASSLAQGPETQYF
few	TRBV27	15	TRBD2	TRBJ2-3	TGTGCCAGCAGGAAAACTAGCGGGGGGCCGGATACGCAGTATTTT	CASRKTSGGPDTQYF
.	TRBV10-1	24	TRBD2	TRBJ2-1	TGCGCCAGCAGTGAGTGCATCGATCCTAGCGGGAGGAGTCACCTAACGCACTCCTACAATGAGCAGTTCTTC	CASSECIDPSGRSHLTHSYNEQFF
once	TRBV5-5	15	.	TRBJ2-4	TGTGCCAGCAAACCGAGCGGTAGCGTCAAAAACATTCAGTACTTC	CASKPSGSVKNIQYF
.	TRBV6-7	23	TRBD1	TRBJ2-2	TGTGCCAGCAGTTACTCTAGAGGTCTCGTGTCGGGACAGGCCGGAAGGGACACCGGGGAGCTGTTTTTT	CASSYSRGLVSGQAGRDTGELFF
.	TRBV5-4	14	TRBD2	TRBJ2-1	TGTGCCAGCAGCTTGATCGGGGGGACCAATGAGCAGTTCTTC	CASSLIGGTNEQFF
.	TRBV6-6	12	TRBD1	TRBJ1-4	TGTGCCAGCAGTGACAGGACAGGGTGTCTGTTTTTT	CASSDRTGCLFF
.	TRBV5-5	15	TRBD1	TRBJ2-2	TGTGCCAGCAGCTCCTACAGGGGGAACACCGGGGAGCTGTTTTTT	CASSSYRGNTGELFF
.	TRBV5-5	15	.	TRBJ1-6	TGTGCCAGCAGCATCCGTCAGGGGCTTAATTCACCCCTCCACTTT	CASSIRQGLNSPLHF
.	TRBV19	15	.	TRBJ2-5	TGTGCCAGTAGTGGAGGGAGGTACTTCGGGGAGACCCAGTACTTC	CASSGGRYFGETQYF
.	TRBV19	17	.	TRBJ1-2	TGTGCCAGTAGAGGCTCCACACAGGGTTTTTATTCCTATGGCTACACCTTC	CASRGSTQGFYSYGYTF
.	TRBV6-5	14	.	TRBJ2-3	TGTGCCAGCAGTTATGACTATTTCACAGATACGCAGTATTTT	CASSYDYFTDTQYF